This T cell receptor (beta chain) came from a study of T cell repertoires in ileal Crohn's disease. Time point indicated: neoterminal ileum biopsy at postoperative endoscopy, about 6 months after surgery. Patients were adults with ileal or ileocolonic Crohn's disease needing resection. The CDR3 totals 14 residues. The germline CDR1 and CDR2 sequences are GTSNPN and SVGIG (reference sequence). J was trimmed by 4 bases and V by 5 bases; bases with no gene match: 8. Assay: immunoSEQ multiplex PCR; the TCRdb copy retains only in-frame clones and omits some. The repertoire has roughly 4,900 clones, around 75% of them found once; the top ten carry under 45%.

The V call is TRBV30, the J call TRBJ1-1; 9 bases map to TRBD1. This clonotype was sampled from an adult with Crohn's disease. Sequences were obtained from ileal tissue. This CDR3 is CAWHHRGRGTEAFF. The DNA for the CDR3 is TGTGCCTGGCACCACAGGGGGCGCGGCACTGAAGCTTTCTTT.